A single sample is the source of the 5 T cell receptor beta chains below, sequenced in a study of vaccination effects on CD4 cells after COVID-19. Subsequent to a culture period of approximately 11 days, CD4+ T cells were isolated. Their antigen targets remain unknown. Profiling relied on immunoSEQ multiplex PCR, and the TCRdb table lists in-frame clones only, not all of them. The top ten hold 3% of the sample, which has more than 30,000 clones, approximately 75% seen once. The source material was CD4+ T cells from PBMCs cultured without peptide, sampled before COVID-19 vaccination. These receptors all come from a human donor who received a COVID-19 vaccine.

The rearrangement links TRBV28 to TRBJ1-1, with 8 bases matching TRBD1. Germline loops: CDR1 MDHEN, CDR2 SYDVKM. This CDR3 has 15 residues. Unmatched junction bases numbered 10, after V lost 6 bases and J lost 4 bases. The CDR3 sequence is CASRMLDREGTEAFF. CDR3 DNA: TGTGCCAGCAGGATGTTGGACAGGGAAGGCACTGAAGCTTTCTTT.

The chain joins TRBV6-2 or TRBV6-3 to TRBJ2-3; 8 nucleotides agree with TRBD2. CDR3 length: 14 amino acids. V was clipped by 7 bases and J by 9 bases; unmatched bases: 12. The germline gives CDR1 MNHEY, CDR2 SVGEGT. The CDR3 protein is CASTPGLGGDTQYF. The CDR3 nucleotides are TGTGCCAGCACCCCGGGACTAGGAGGTGACACGCAGTATTTT.

The chain joins TRBV7-9 to TRBJ1-1; D gene ambiguous. Germline CDR1 and CDR2: SEHNR and FQNEAQ (reference sequence). V was trimmed by 8 bases and J by 0 bases, leaving 10 bases between them. The CDR3 loop spans 13 amino acids. Here the CDR3 reads CASDSQLNTEAFF. Written as DNA, the CDR3 is TGTGCCAGCGATAGCCAACTGAACACTGAAGCTTTCTTT.

The V and J genes are TRBV27 and TRBJ2-5; 8 bases are shared with TRBD2. The ends lost 5 bases at V and 4 bases at J; junction bases unmatched: 9. The CDR3 is 15 residues long. Per the germline V gene, CDR1 is MNHEY and CDR2 is SMNVEV (reference sequence). The CDR3, as DNA: TGTGCCAGCAGTGATGGGCGGGGGGAATCAGAGACCCAGTACTTC. It yields the protein CASSDGRGESETQYF.

This chain uses TRBV2 with TRBJ1-6; no firm D call. V was pared by 4 bases and J by 6 bases, with 13 bases between. Germline CDR1 reads SNHLY; CDR2 reads FYNNEI. CDR3 length: 15 residues. CDR3: CASSGGRNSNSPLHF. The CDR3 DNA is TGTGCCAGCAGTGGAGGGAGAAATTCTAATTCACCCCTCCACTTT.